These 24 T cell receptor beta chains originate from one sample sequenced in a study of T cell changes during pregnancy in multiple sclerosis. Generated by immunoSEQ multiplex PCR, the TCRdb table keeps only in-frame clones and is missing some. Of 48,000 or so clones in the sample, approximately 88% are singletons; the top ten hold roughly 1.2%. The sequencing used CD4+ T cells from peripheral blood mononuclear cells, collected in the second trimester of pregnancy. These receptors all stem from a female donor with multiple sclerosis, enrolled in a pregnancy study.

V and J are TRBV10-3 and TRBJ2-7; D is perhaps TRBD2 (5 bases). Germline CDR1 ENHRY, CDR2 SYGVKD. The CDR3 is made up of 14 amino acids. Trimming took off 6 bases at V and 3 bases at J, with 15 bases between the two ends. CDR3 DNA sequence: TGTGCCATCAGCAAAGCGGAGATGAACTACGAGCAGTACTTC. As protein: CAISKAEMNYEQYF.

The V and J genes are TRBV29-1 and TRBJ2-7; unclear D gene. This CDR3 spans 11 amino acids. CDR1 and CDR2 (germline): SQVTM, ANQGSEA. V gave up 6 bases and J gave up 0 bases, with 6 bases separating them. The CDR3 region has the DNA TGCAGCGTCTCTAGCTCCTACGAGCAGTACTTC. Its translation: CSVSSSYEQYF.

DNA for the CDR3: TGTGCCAGCAGTTTCCCAACTAGCGGGACAGATACGCAGTATTTT. Protein product: CASSFPTSGTDTQYF. The chain employs TRBV27 and TRBJ2-3; 9 bases align to TRBD2. There are 15 residues in the CDR3. Per germline, CDR1 MNHEY and CDR2 SMNVEV (reference sequence). V trimming: 3 bases; J trimming: 3 bases; junction bases outside the gene matches: 4.

The CDR3 nucleotides are TGTGCCAGTAGTATAACTAGCGGGAGGGCCGCAGAGACCCAGTACTTC. It yields the protein CASSITSGRAAETQYF. This chain uses TRBV19 with TRBJ2-5, with 13 bases fitting TRBD2. The CDR3 has 16 residues. Germline V gene sequence: CDR1 LNHDA, CDR2 SQIVND (reference sequence). Trimming removed 2 bases from V and 4 bases from J; junction bases left unmatched: 4.

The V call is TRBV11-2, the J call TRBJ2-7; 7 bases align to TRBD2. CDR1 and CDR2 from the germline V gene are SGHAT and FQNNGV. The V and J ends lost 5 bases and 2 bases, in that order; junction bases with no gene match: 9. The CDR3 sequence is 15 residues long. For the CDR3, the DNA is TGTGCCAGCAGCCGCCTGGCGGGAGTCCCCTACGAGCAGTACTTC. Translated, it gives CASSRLAGVPYEQYF.

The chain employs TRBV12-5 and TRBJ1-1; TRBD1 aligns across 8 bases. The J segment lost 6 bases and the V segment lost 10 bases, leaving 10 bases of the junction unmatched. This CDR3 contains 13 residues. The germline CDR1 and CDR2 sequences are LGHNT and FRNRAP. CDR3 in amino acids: CATKQGGNPEAFF. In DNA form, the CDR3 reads TGTGCTACTAAACAGGGGGGCAACCCTGAAGCTTTCTTT.

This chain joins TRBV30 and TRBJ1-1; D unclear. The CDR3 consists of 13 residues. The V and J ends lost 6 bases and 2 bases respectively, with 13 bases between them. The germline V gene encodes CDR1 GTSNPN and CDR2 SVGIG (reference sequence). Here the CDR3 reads CACRPTLNTEAFF. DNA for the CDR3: TGTGCCTGCAGACCGACTCTAAACACTGAAGCTTTCTTT. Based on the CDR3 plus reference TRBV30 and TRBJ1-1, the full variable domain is SQTIHQWPATLVQPVGSPLSLECTVEGTSNPNLYWYRQAAGRGLQLLFYSVGIGQISSEVPQNLSASRPQDRQFILSSKKLLLSDSGFYLCACRPTLNTEAFFGQGTRLTVV.

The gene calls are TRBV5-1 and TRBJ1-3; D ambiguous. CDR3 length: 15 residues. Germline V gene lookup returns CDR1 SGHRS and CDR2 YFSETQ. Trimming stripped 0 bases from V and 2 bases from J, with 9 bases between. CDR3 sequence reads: CASSLAGVAGNTIYF. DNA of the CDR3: TGCGCCAGCAGCTTGGCCGGGGTAGCTGGAAACACCATATATTTT.

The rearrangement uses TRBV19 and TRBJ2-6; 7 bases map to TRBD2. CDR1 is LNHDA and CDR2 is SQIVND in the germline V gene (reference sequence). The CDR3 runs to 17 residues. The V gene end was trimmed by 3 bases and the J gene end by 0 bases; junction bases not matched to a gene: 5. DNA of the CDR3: TGTGCCAGTAGTATTTGGGGGGGGAGCTCTGGGGCCAACGTCCTGACTTTC. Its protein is CASSIWGGSSGANVLTF.

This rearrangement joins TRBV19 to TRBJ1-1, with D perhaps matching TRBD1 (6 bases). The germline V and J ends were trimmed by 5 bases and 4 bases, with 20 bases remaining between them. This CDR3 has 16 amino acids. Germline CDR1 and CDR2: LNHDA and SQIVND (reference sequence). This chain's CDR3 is CASSALGTLRATEAFF. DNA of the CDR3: TGTGCCAGTAGTGCCCTCGGGACACTTCGGGCCACTGAAGCTTTCTTT.

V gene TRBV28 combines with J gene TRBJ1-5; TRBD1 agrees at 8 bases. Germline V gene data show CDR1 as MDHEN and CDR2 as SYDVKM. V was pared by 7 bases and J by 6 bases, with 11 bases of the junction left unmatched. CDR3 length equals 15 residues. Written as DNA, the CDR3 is TGTGCCAGCATCACGGACAGGGTGGTTAGTCAGCCCCAGCATTTT. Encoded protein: CASITDRVVSQPQHF.

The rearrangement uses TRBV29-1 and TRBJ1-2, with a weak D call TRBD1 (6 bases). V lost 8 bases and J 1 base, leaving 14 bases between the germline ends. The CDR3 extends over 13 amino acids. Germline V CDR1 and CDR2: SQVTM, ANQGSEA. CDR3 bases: TGCAGCACCCTGGACAGATTTAACTATGGCTACACCTTC. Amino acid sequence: CSTLDRFNYGYTF. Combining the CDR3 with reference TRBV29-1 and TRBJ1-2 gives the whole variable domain SAVISQKPSRDICQRGTSLTIQCQVDSQVTMMFWYRQQPGQSLTLIATANQGSEATYESGFVIDKFPISRPNLTFSTLTVSNMSPEDSSIYLCSTLDRFNYGYTFGSGTRLTVV.

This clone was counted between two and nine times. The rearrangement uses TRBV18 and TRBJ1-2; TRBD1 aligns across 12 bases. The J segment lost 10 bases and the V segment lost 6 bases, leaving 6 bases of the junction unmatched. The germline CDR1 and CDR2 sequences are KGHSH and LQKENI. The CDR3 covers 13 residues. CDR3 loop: CASSAGTGGLYTF. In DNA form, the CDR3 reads TGTGCCAGCTCGGCCGGGACAGGGGGCCTCTACACCTTC.

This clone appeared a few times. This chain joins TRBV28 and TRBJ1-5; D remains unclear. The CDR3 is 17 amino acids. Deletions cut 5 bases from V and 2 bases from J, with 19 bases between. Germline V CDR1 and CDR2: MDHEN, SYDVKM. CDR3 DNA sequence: TGTGCCAGCAGTCCAACCCTGGGCGCTGTAGGCAATCAGCCCCAGCATTTT. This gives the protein CASSPTLGAVGNQPQHF.

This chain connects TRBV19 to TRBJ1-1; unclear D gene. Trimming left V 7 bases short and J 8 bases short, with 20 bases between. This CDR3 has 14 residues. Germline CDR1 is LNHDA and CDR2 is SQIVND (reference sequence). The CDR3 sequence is CASTKGGGVAEAFF. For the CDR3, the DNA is TGTGCCAGTACCAAAGGCGGCGGGGTGGCAGAAGCTTTCTTT.

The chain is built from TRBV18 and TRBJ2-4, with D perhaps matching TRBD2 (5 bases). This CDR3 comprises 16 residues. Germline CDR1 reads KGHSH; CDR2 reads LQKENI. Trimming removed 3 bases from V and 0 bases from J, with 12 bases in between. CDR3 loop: CASSPTGNLAKNIQYF. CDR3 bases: TGTGCCAGCTCACCCACGGGGAATTTAGCCAAAAACATTCAGTACTTC. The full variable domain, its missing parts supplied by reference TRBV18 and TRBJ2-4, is NAGVMQNPRHLVRRRGQEARLRCSPMKGHSHVYWYRQLPEEGLKFMVYLQKENIIDESGMPKERFSAEFPKEGPSILRIQQVVRGDSAAYFCASSPTGNLAKNIQYFGAGTRLSVL.

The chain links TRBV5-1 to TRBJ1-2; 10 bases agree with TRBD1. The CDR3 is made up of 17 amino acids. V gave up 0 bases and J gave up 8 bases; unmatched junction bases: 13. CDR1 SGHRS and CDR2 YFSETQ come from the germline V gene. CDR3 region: CASSLGTDSGQGGGYTF. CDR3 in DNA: TGCGCCAGCAGCTTGGGAACGGACAGTGGACAGGGGGGCGGCTACACCTTC.

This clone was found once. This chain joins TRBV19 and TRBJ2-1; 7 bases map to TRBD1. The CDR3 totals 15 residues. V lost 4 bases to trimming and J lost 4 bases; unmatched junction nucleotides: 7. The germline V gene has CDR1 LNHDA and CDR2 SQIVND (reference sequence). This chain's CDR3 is CASSKDRLGYNEQFF. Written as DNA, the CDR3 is TGTGCCAGTAGTAAGGACAGGTTGGGTTACAATGAGCAGTTCTTC.

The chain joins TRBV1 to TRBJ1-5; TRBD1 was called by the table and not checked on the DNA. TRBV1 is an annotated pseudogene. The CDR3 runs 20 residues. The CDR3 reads CTSIPPRTGGVRRVNQPQHF. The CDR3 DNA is TGCACCAGCATCCCCCCTAGGACAGGGGGGGTTCGGAGGGTTAATCAGCCCCAGCATTTT.

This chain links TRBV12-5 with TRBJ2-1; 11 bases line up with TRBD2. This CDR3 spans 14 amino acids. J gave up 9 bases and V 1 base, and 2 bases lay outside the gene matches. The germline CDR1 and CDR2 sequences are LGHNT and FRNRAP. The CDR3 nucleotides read TGTGCTAGTGGTTTGGGTAGCGGGAGGGGTGAGCAGTTCTTC. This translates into CASGLGSGRGEQFF.

CDR3 loop: CAWSVEQPTSPLHF. The CDR3 coding sequence is TGTGCCTGGAGTGTAGAACAGCCGACTTCACCCCTCCACTTT. The rearrangement joins TRBV30 to TRBJ1-6; D gene ambiguous. V was trimmed by 0 bases and J by 9 bases, leaving 12 bases between them. The CDR3 is 14 amino acids. Per germline, CDR1 GTSNPN and CDR2 SVGIG (reference sequence).

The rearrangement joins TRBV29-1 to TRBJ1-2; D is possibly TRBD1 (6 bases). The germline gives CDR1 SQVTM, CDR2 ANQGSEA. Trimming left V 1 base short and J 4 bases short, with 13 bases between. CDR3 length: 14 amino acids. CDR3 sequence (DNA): TGCAGCGTTGAAGGGACAGCGAACATCTATGGCTACACCTTC. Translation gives CSVEGTANIYGYTF.

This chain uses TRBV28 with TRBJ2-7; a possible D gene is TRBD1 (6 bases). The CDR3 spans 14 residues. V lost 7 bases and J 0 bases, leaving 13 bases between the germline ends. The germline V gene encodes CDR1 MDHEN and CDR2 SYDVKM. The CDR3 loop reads CASIPQGSSYEQYF. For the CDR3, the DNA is TGTGCCAGCATCCCCCAGGGGAGCTCCTACGAGCAGTACTTC.

The CDR3 DNA reads as TGTGCCAGCAGCACCCTAGGACTGGGGGAGCAGTACTTC. The encoded protein is CASSTLGLGEQYF. The rearrangement joins TRBV7-9 to TRBJ2-7; the D gene is possibly TRBD2 (5 bases). Trimming removed 5 bases at V and 7 bases at J, with 15 bases between. Germline V gene lookup returns CDR1 SEHNR and CDR2 FQNEAQ (reference sequence). The CDR3 runs 13 residues.